These 15 T cell receptor beta chains were sequenced from one sample in a study of vaccination and CD4 T cells after COVID-19. Once obtained from cultured CD4+ T cells, the DNA was sequenced using the Oncomine TCR Beta short-read assay. TCRdb independently ran MiXCR on the PCR reads; one entry per CDR3 protein. The repertoire includes 5,500 to 7,500 distinct CDR3 sequences, around half of them detected once, and roughly 31% sits in the top ten. As to treatment: approximately nine-day PBMC culture with coronavirus spike peptide pools or control peptides (ViraFEST assay). From the unexposed donor, CD4+ T cells were collected ahead of the COVID-19 pandemic (2011-2018). Antigens of these TCRs are unknown. Specimen: CD4+ T cells from blood, cultured in vitro. The receptors here all came from a human donor in good health.

The chain combines TRBV20-1 with TRBJ2-4, with D possibly being TRBD1 (5 bases). Germline V lookup: CDR1 DFQATT, CDR2 SNEGSKA (reference sequence). There are 12 residues in the CDR3. V lost 2 bases, J lost 9 bases, and 11 bases lay in between. CDR3 bases: TGCAGTGCTAGAAGAGACCAGGGCATTCAGTACTTC. As protein: CSARRDQGIQYF.

V is TRBV20-1 and J is TRBJ2-7; the D gene is possibly TRBD2 (6 bases). CDR3 size: 11 residues. Trimming removed 6 bases at V and 5 bases at J, with 11 bases between. CDR1 and CDR2 from the germline V gene are DFQATT and SNEGSKA (reference sequence). DNA for the CDR3: TGCAGTGCAAGGGACTGGGACGAGCAGTACTTC. Translation gives CSARDWDEQYF.

This clonotype has a handful of counts. At one end the junction does not follow the germline gene, possibly because of a read error. V is TRBV20-1 and J is TRBJ2-5, with TRBD2 identical over 7 bases. Per germline, CDR1 DFQATT and CDR2 SNEGSKA (reference sequence). The CDR3 is 11 residues long. As DNA, the CDR3 is TGTGCGGGGGAGAACCAAGAGACCCAGTACTTC. Translated: CAGENQETQYF.

The chain combines TRBV6-1 with TRBJ1-5, with a possible D match to TRBD1 (5 bases). V dropped 8 bases and J dropped 5 bases, with 13 bases sitting between them. The V gene's germline CDR1 is MNHNS and CDR2 SASEGT. The CDR3 extends over 13 amino acids. CDR3 region: CASCQGVHQPQHF. CDR3 nucleotides: TGTGCCAGCTGCCAGGGTGTACATCAGCCCCAGCATTTT.

This clonotype was found a few times. The genes are TRBV12-3 or TRBV12-4 and TRBJ1-2, with D perhaps matching TRBD1 (6 bases). The CDR3 loop spans 12 amino acids. V lost 3 bases, J lost 8 bases, and 10 bases lay in between. The DNA of the CDR3 is TGTGCCAGCAGTTTTGACAGGCGCGGCTACACCTTC. Its translation is CASSFDRRGYTF.

The V and J genes are TRBV29-1 and TRBJ1-1, with D possibly matching TRBD1 (6 bases). CDR1 and CDR2 from the germline V gene are SQVTM and ANQGSEA. This CDR3 contains 14 residues. V was cut by 6 bases and J by 1 base, with 15 bases left in between. CDR3 residues: CSVGYREWNTEAFF. As DNA, the CDR3 is TGCAGCGTCGGATACAGGGAATGGAACACTGAAGCTTTCTTT.

The chain's CDR3 is CASSTQGASTDTQYF. The CDR3 nucleotides are TGTGCCAGCTCTACCCAGGGGGCTAGCACAGATACGCAGTATTTT. The rearrangement joins TRBV27 to TRBJ2-3; 8 bases match TRBD1. J lost 0 bases, V lost 8 bases, and 7 bases had no gene match. The V gene's germline CDR1 is MNHEY and CDR2 SMNVEV (reference sequence). The CDR3 consists of 15 residues.

This chain links TRBV28 with TRBJ1-1; perhaps TRBD1 as D (6 bases). This CDR3 is built from 14 residues. Trimming removed 8 bases at V and 0 bases at J, with 13 bases between. Germline CDR1 and CDR2: MDHEN and SYDVKM. CDR3 sequence: CASGGGALNTEAFF. The DNA for the CDR3 is TGTGCCAGCGGAGGGGGGGCTTTGAACACTGAAGCTTTCTTT.

This chain joins TRBV6-1 and TRBJ2-7; D remains ambiguous. Trimming stripped 5 bases from V and 2 bases from J, with 10 bases between. CDR1 is MNHNS and CDR2 is SASEGT in the germline V gene. The CDR3 loop spans 13 amino acids. The CDR3 region has the DNA TGTGCCAGCAGTCCCACCCAACCCTACGAGCAGTACTTC. Protein sequence: CASSPTQPYEQYF.

This clonotype has only a few counts. This sequence joins TRBV7-2 and TRBJ2-7; the match to TRBD2 covers 10 bases. There are 15 residues in the CDR3. The germline V gene encodes CDR1 SGHTA and CDR2 FQGNSA. V shed 4 bases and J 9 bases; nucleotides not matched to a gene: 12. The chain's CDR3 is CASSSRASGGTGQYF. The DNA for the CDR3 is TGTGCCAGCAGCTCCCGGGCTAGCGGGGGAACGGGGCAGTACTTC.

The gene calls are TRBV12-3 or TRBV12-4 and TRBJ2-7; 10 bases fit TRBD2. Trimming removed 6 bases from V and 3 bases from J; junction bases left unmatched: 2. The CDR3 extends over 13 amino acids. CDR3 protein: CASRASGGYEQYF. DNA for the CDR3: TGTGCCAGCAGAGCTAGCGGGGGCTACGAGCAGTACTTC.

In its sample, this clonotype was seen a few times. This chain connects TRBV19 to TRBJ1-1, with TRBD1 as a possible D gene (6 bases). The CDR3 spans 15 residues. Trimming removed 4 bases at V and 0 bases at J, with 12 bases between. The V gene's germline CDR1 is LNHDA and CDR2 SQIVND (reference sequence). CDR3 residues: CASSKPGALNTEAFF. DNA of the CDR3: TGTGCCAGTAGTAAACCAGGGGCCTTGAACACTGAAGCTTTCTTT. Full variable domain (outside the CDR3, taken from reference TRBV19 and TRBJ1-1): DGGITQSPKYLFRKEGQNVTLSCEQNLNHDAMYWYRQDPGQGLRLIYYSQIVNDFQKGDIAEGYSVSREKKESFPLTVTSAQKNPTAFYLCASSKPGALNTEAFFGQGTRLTVV.

The chain employs TRBV30 and TRBJ2-5; perhaps TRBD1 as D (6 bases). The CDR3 runs 14 residues. In germline, CDR1 is GTSNPN, CDR2 SVGIG (reference sequence). V was pared by 3 bases and J by 2 bases, with 13 bases between. CDR3 region: CAWSGDRRQETQYF. The CDR3 nucleotides read TGTGCCTGGAGCGGAGACAGGAGACAAGAGACCCAGTACTTC.

DNA for the CDR3: TGTGCTAGTGGTTTAGGGGGAGGGAGCACAGATACGCAGTATTTT. Residues: CASGLGGGSTDTQYF. This sequence joins TRBV12-5 and TRBJ2-3, with D perhaps matching TRBD2 (7 bases). The CDR3 is 15 amino acids. Germline assignment: CDR1 LGHNT and CDR2 FRNRAP. V dropped 3 bases and J dropped 0 bases, with 10 bases sitting between them.

This chain connects TRBV4-3 to TRBJ1-1, with TRBD1 matching 9 bases. The CDR3 sequence is 14 residues long. Trimming removed 2 bases from V and 7 bases from J; junction bases left unmatched: 5. The germline gives CDR1 LGHNA, CDR2 YSLEER. CDR3 residues: CASSQLGQGNEAFF. DNA for the CDR3: TGCGCCAGCAGCCAACTAGGACAGGGGAATGAAGCTTTCTTT.